The 18 T cell receptor beta chains presented below share a single source sample, sequenced in a study of cytomegalovirus exposure and HLA in healthy donors. PCR involved 60 Vbeta and 13 Jbeta primers. Only in-frame clones appear in the TCRdb table, and some are missing; sequencing was by immunoSEQ multiplex PCR. Of about 130,000 clones in the sample, approximately 85% are singletons; the top ten hold less than 7%. The sequencing input was PBMCs. The origin of the receptors is a woman aged 25-40 years in good health and CMV-seropositive.

The chain joins TRBV5-1 to TRBJ2-3; TRBD2 matches 12 bases. CDR3 size: 15 residues. The germline gives CDR1 SGHRS, CDR2 YFSETQ. After removal of 4 bases from V and 4 bases from J, the junction contained 4 bases not matched to a gene. CDR3 in amino acids: CASSELAGGPDTQYF. Here the CDR3 DNA reads TGCGCCAGCAGCGAACTAGCGGGGGGCCCAGATACGCAGTATTTT.

A single count supports this clone. The chain is built from TRBV5-1 and TRBJ2-2, with a tentative D call TRBD1 (6 bases). This CDR3 has 13 residues. With 4 bases removed from V and 7 bases from J, the gap between germline ends came to 11 bases. Germline loops: CDR1 SGHRS, CDR2 YFSETQ. This CDR3 reads CASSRTENGELFF. The DNA for the CDR3 is TGCGCCAGCAGCCGGACAGAGAACGGGGAGCTGTTTTTT.

For this clone: The same CDR3 also results from other DNA sequences found in this sample. The V and J genes are TRBV28 and TRBJ1-2, with 8 positions matching TRBD1. With 8 bases clipped from V and 2 bases from J, the junction kept 7 bases outside the gene matches. Germline loops: CDR1 MDHEN, CDR2 SYDVKM. The CDR3 is 14 residues long. The CDR3, as DNA: TGTGCCAGCTCTTCAGGGGGCTCCAACTATGGCTACACCTTC. This translates into CASSSGGSNYGYTF.

The chain joins TRBV28 to TRBJ1-2, with a possible D match to TRBD1 (5 bases). Trimming removed 3 bases at V and 4 bases at J, with 15 bases between. CDR1 and CDR2 (germline): MDHEN, SYDVKM. There are 15 residues in the CDR3. CDR3 protein: CASSLGLGGTYGYTF. CDR3 DNA: TGTGCCAGCAGTTTGGGGTTGGGGGGTACCTATGGCTACACCTTC.

The chain joins TRBV21-1 to TRBJ2-3; the table's D call TRBD2 went unverified against the DNA. TRBV21-1 counts as a pseudogene. The CDR3 length is 14 residues. CDR3 in DNA: TGTGCCAGCAGCTCCAGCGGGTTCACAGATACGCAGTATTTT. Protein sequence: CASSSSGFTDTQYF.

The table lists this clone with a count of one. Other nucleotide sequences in the sample specify the same CDR3. The CDR3 sequence is CASSLRASGANVLTF. In nucleotides, the CDR3 is TGTGCCAGCAGCCTCAGGGCATCTGGGGCCAACGTCCTGACTTTC. The chain links TRBV7-9 to TRBJ2-6; D might be TRBD1 (5 bases). V was clipped by 5 bases and J by 1 base, with 9 bases between them. This CDR3 is built from 15 residues. Germline V gives CDR1 SEHNR, CDR2 FQNEAQ (reference sequence).

This clone was seen once. V is TRBV2 and J is TRBJ2-1; possible D gene TRBD2, 7 bases. The germline CDR1 and CDR2 sequences are SNHLY and FYNNEI. V was clipped by 8 bases and J by 2 bases, with 13 bases between them. CDR3 length: 14 residues. CDR3 in amino acids: CASLKRDTYNEQFF. The CDR3 nucleotides read TGTGCCAGCCTTAAGCGGGACACCTACAATGAGCAGTTCTTC. The full variable domain, rest sourced from reference TRBV2 and TRBJ2-1, is EPEVTQTPSHQVTQMGQEVILRCVPISNHLYFYWYRQILGQKVEFLVSFYNNEISEKSEIFDDQFSVERPDGSNFTLKIRSTKLEDSAMYFCASLKRDTYNEQFFGPGTRLTVL.

The chain recombines TRBV18 with TRBJ1-1; 10 nucleotides align to TRBD1. V shed 0 bases, J shed 5 bases, and the junction held 15 bases outside the gene matches. There are 19 residues in the CDR3. Germline V gene data show CDR1 as KGHSH and CDR2 as LQKENI. This CDR3 is CASSPPGGSGTGEFTEAFF. DNA of the CDR3: TGTGCCAGCTCACCACCCGGGGGATCCGGGACAGGGGAATTTACTGAAGCTTTCTTT.

The chain is built from TRBV5-4 and TRBJ2-3; maybe TRBD2 (6 bases). In germline, CDR1 is SGHNT, CDR2 YYREEE (reference sequence). V dropped 4 bases and J dropped 4 bases, with 13 bases sitting between them. This CDR3 has 14 amino acids. DNA for the CDR3: TGTGCCAGCAGCCCTGGGGGGTGGGCAGATACGCAGTATTTT. Translating gives CASSPGGWADTQYF.

Concerning this clone: Germline is not matched at one junction end, which may reflect a read error. The same CDR3 can be traced to other DNA sequences in this sample. The V call is TRBV7-8, the J call TRBJ1-5; D is undetermined. CDR3 length: 14 residues. Per the germline V gene, CDR1 is SGHVS and CDR2 is FQNEAQ. The CDR3, as DNA: TGTGCTAGCAGCTTGGCTCAGTCTAATCAGCCCCAGCATTTT. Its protein is CASSLAQSNQPQHF.

Here the CDR3 reads CAWRPGSSYEQYF. CDR3 coding DNA: TGTGCCTGGAGACCAGGAAGCTCCTACGAGCAGTACTTC. V usage is TRBV30 and J usage is TRBJ2-7, with D uncertain. V was cut by 3 bases and J by 0 bases, with 9 bases left in between. The length of the CDR3 is 13 residues. Germline V gene sequence: CDR1 GTSNPN, CDR2 SVGIG (reference sequence).

In its sample, this clone was seen a few times. The chain carries TRBV25-1 and TRBJ1-1; 7 bases fit TRBD1. Germline V lookup: CDR1 MGHDK, CDR2 SYGVNS. The CDR3 runs to 13 residues. V lost 6 bases to trimming and J lost 2 bases; unmatched junction nucleotides: 3. The CDR3 nucleotides read TGTGCCAGCAGAGGGACAGCTAACACTGAAGCTTTCTTT. Translating it yields CASRGTANTEAFF.

This clone occurred a few times. The chain employs TRBV28 and TRBJ1-5; no firm D call. This CDR3 has 17 residues. Germline V lookup: CDR1 MDHEN, CDR2 SYDVKM. The V end lost 3 bases, the J end lost 2 bases, and 17 bases lay between the germline ends. This CDR3 reads CASSFLGGGMGNQPQHF. The CDR3 region has the DNA TGTGCCAGCAGTTTTCTGGGCGGAGGAATGGGCAATCAGCCCCAGCATTTT.

The chain has TRBV19 and TRBJ2-7, with TRBD2 matching 8 bases. This CDR3 region has 14 residues. Germline CDR1 reads LNHDA; CDR2 reads SQIVND (reference sequence). The junction had 5 bases not matched to a gene; V was cut back by 4 bases and J by 3 bases. CDR3 loop: CASSTSGTSYEQYF. CDR3 DNA: TGTGCCAGTAGTACCTCCGGGACTAGCTACGAGCAGTACTTC.

V gene TRBV30 combines with J gene TRBJ1-1, with D perhaps TRBD1 (5 bases). The V and J ends lost 8 bases and 1 base respectively, with 8 bases between them. This CDR3 has 11 residues. Germline lookup yields CDR1 GTSNPN and CDR2 SVGIG (reference sequence). The chain's CDR3 is CAGGENTEAFF. CDR3 nucleotide sequence: TGTGCCGGGGGGGAGAACACTGAAGCTTTCTTT. Full variable domain (outside the CDR3, taken from reference TRBV30 and TRBJ1-1): SQTIHQWPATLVQPVGSPLSLECTVEGTSNPNLYWYRQAAGRGLQLLFYSVGIGQISSEVPQNLSASRPQDRQFILSSKKLLLSDSGFYLCAGGENTEAFFGQGTRLTVV.

This chain connects TRBV5-1 to TRBJ2-4, with TRBD2 matching 11 bases. This CDR3 comprises 17 residues. With 4 bases clipped from V and 1 base from J, the junction kept 7 bases outside the gene matches. Germline assignment: CDR1 SGHRS and CDR2 YFSETQ. DNA of the CDR3: TGCGCCAGCAGCCAACTAGCGGGGGACGGGGCCAAAAACATTCAGTACTTC. It yields the protein CASSQLAGDGAKNIQYF.

The chain uses TRBV7-9 and TRBJ2-6; TRBD1 might be the D (6 bases). The CDR3 is 16 residues long. Germline V lookup: CDR1 SEHNR, CDR2 FQNEAQ (reference sequence). Trimming shortened V by 5 bases and J by 2 bases, and 13 bases separated the two germline ends. The CDR3 coding sequence is TGTGCCAGCAGCATTCCAGGGGCGGCTGGGGCCAACGTCCTGACTTTC. Its translation: CASSIPGAAGANVLTF.

In its sample, this clone was seen once. This chain uses TRBV11-2 with TRBJ1-6; 7 positions agree with TRBD1. This CDR3 has 14 residues. Germline values: CDR1 SGHAT, CDR2 FQNNGV. Losses at the gene ends were 3 bases for V and 8 bases for J; bases not matched to a gene: 4. The CDR3 sequence is CASSFTGEDSPLHF. Written as DNA, the CDR3 is TGTGCCAGCAGCTTTACAGGGGAAGATTCACCCCTCCACTTT.